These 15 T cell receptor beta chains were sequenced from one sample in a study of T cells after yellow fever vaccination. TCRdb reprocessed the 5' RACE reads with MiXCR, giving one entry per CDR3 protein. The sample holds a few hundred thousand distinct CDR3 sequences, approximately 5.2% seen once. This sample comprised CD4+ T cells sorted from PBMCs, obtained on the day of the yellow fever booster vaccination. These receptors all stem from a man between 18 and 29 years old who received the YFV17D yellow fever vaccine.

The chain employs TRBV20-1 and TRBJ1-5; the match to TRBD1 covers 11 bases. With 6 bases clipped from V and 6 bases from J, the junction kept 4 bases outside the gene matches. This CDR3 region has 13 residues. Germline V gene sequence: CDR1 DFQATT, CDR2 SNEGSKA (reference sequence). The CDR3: CSAGQGASQPQHF. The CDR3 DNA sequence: TGCAGTGCCGGACAGGGGGCCAGTCAGCCCCAGCATTTT.

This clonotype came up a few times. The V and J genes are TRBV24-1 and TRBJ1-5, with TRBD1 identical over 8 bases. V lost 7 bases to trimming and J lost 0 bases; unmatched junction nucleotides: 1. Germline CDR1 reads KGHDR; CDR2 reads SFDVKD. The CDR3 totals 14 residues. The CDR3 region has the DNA TGTGCCACCAGAGGACAGGGTAGCAATCAGCCCCAGCATTTT. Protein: CATRGQGSNQPQHF.

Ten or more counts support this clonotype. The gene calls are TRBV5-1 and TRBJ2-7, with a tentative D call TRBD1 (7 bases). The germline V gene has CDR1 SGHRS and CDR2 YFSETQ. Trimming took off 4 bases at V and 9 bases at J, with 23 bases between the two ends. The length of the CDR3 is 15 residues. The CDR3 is CASSLEGGQNVPQYV. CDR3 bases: TGCGCCAGCAGCCTCGAGGGGGGACAGAACGTTCCGCAGTACGTC.

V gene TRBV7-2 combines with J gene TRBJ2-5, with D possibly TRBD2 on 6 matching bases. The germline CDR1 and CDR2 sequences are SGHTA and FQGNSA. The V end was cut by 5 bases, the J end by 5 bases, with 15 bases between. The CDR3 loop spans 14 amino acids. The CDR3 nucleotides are TGTGCCAGCAGCCAACAGCGGGCGGGCGAGACCCAGTACTTC. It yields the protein CASSQQRAGETQYF.

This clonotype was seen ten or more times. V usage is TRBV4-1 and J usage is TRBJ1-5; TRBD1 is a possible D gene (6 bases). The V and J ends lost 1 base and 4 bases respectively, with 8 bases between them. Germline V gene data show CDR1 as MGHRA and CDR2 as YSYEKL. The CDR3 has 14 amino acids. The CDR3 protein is CASSQVGTNQPQHF. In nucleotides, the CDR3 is TGCGCCAGCAGCCAAGTAGGGACAAATCAGCCCCAGCATTTT.

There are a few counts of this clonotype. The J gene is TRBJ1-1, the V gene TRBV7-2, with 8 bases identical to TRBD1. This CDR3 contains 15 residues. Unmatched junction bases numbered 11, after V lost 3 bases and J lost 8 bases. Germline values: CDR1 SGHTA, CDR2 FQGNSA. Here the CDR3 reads CASSFGTGGITEAFF. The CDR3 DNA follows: TGTGCCAGCAGCTTTGGCACAGGGGGGATTACGGAAGCTTTCTTT.

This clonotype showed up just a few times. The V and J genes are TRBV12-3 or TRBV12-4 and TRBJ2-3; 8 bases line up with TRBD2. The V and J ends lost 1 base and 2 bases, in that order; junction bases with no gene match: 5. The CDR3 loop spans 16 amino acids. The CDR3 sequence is CASSLGGGGNTDTQYF. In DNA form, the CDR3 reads TGTGCCAGCAGTTTAGGTGGCGGGGGGAACACAGATACGCAGTATTTT.

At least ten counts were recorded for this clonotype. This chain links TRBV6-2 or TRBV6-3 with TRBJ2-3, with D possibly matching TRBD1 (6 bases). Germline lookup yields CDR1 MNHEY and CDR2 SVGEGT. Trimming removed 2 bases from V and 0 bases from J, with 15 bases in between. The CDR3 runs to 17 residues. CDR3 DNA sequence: TGTGCCAGCAGTTACCGTCGGACAGCCACTAGCACAGATACGCAGTATTTT. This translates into CASSYRRTATSTDTQYF.

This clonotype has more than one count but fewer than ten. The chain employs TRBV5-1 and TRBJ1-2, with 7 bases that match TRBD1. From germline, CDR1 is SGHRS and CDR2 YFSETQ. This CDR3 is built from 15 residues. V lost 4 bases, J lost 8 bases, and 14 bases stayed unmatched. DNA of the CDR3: TGCGCCAGCAGCCCCAACACAGGGGCCATCTACGGCTACACCTTC. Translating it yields CASSPNTGAIYGYTF.

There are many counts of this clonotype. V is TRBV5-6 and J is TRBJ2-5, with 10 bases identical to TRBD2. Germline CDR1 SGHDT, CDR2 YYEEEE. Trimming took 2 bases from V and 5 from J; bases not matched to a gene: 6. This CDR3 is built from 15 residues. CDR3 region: CASSLTSGAGETQYF. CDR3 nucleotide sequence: TGTGCCAGCAGCTTAACTAGCGGGGCGGGGGAGACCCAGTACTTC.

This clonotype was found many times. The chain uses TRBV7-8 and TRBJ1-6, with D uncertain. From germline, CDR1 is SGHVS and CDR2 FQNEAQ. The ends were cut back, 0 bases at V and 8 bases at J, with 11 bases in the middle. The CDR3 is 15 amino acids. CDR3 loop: CASSLALGSYSPLHF. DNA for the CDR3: TGTGCCAGCAGCTTAGCGCTAGGGTCCTATTCACCCCTCCACTTT.

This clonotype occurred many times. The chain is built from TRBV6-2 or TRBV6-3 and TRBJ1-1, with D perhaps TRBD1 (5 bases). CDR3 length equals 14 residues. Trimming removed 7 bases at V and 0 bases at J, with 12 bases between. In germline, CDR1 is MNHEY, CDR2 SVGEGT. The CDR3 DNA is TGTGCCAGCATAATGGACACTCTGAACACTGAAGCTTTCTTT. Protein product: CASIMDTLNTEAFF.

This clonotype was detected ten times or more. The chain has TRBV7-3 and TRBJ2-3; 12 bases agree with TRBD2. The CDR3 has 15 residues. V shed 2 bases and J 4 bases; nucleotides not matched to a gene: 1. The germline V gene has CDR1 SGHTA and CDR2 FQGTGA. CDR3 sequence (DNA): TGTGCCAGCAGCTTATCTAGCGGGGGGGCAGATACGCAGTATTTT. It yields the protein CASSLSSGGADTQYF.

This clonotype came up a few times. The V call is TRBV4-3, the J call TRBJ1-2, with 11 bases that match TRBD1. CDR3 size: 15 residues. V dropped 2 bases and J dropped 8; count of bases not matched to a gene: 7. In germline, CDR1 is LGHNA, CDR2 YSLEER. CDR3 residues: CASSQPGQGVEGYTF. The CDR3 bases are TGCGCCAGCAGCCAACCGGGACAGGGGGTAGAGGGCTACACCTTC.

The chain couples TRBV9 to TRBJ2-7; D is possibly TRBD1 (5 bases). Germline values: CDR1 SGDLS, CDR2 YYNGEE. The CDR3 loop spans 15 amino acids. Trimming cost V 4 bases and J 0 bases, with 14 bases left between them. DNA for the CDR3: TGTGCCAGCAGCTCGACAGTGACAAGCTCCTACGAGCAGTACTTC. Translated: CASSSTVTSSYEQYF.